This T cell receptor beta chain originates from a study of T cell changes during pregnancy in multiple sclerosis. Trimming took 6 bases from V and 4 from J, leaving 8 bases between them. From germline, CDR1 is LNHDA and CDR2 SQIVND (reference sequence). The CDR3 covers 12 residues. Assay: immunoSEQ multiplex PCR; the TCRdb copy retains only in-frame clones and omits some. The sample has around 86,000 clones; approximately 95% are singletons. This TCR derives from a female donor with multiple sclerosis, enrolled in a pregnancy study. This sample comprised peripheral blood, obtained in the first trimester of pregnancy. The V gene is TRBV19, the J gene TRBJ2-3, with D possibly matching TRBD1 (5 bases). The CDR3 DNA reads as TGTGCCAGTAGGGACACCGCAGATACGCAGTATTTT. Translated: CASRDTADTQYF.